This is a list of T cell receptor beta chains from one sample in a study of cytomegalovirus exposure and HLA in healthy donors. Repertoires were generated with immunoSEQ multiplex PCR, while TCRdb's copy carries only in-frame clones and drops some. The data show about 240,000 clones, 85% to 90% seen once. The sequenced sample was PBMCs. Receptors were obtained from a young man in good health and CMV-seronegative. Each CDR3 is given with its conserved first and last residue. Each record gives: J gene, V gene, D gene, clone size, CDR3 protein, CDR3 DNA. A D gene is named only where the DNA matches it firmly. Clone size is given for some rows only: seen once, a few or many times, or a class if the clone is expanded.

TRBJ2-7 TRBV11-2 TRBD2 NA CASRGLAGGQEQYF TGTGCCAGCAGGGGGCTAGCGGGAGGCCAGGAGCAGTACTTC
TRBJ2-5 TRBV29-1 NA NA CSVEDRDSYGTQYF TGCAGCGTTGAAGACCGAGACAGTTATGGGACCCAGTACTTC
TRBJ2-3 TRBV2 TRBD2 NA CASAIAGVTDTQYF TGTGCCAGCGCCATAGCGGGAGTCACAGATACGCAGTATTTT
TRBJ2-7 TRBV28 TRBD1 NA CASSSLLGTGVYEQYF TGTGCCAGCAGTTCGCTGCTCGGGACAGGAGTCTACGAGCAGTACTTC
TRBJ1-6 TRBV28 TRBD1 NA CASRDRGSSYNSPLHF TGTGCCAGCAGGGACAGGGGGAGCTCCTATAATTCACCCCTCCACTTT
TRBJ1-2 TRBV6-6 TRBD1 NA CASSTTGTGGDYGYTF TGTGCCAGCAGCACTACCGGGACAGGGGGCGACTATGGCTACACCTTC
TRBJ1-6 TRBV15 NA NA CATSREGGDSYNSPLHF TGTGCCACCAGCAGAGAGGGGGGGGACTCCTATAATTCACCCCTCCACTTT
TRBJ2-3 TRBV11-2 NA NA CASSPGGWGTDTQYF TGTGCCAGCAGCCCAGGAGGCTGGGGCACAGATACGCAGTATTTT
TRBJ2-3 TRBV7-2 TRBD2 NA CASSVAGGPSDTQYF TGTGCCAGCAGCGTAGCGGGAGGGCCTTCTGATACGCAGTATTTT
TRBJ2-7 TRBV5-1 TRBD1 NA CASSSRDSSYEQYF TGCGCCAGCAGCTCCCGGGACAGCTCCTACGAGCAGTACTTC
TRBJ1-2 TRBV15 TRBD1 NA CATSRDLVTGAPNYGYTF TGTGCCACCAGCAGAGACCTAGTTACAGGGGCCCCTAACTATGGCTACACCTTC
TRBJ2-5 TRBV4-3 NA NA CASSQEKGEETQYF TGCGCCAGCAGCCAAGAAAAGGGGGAAGAGACCCAGTACTTC
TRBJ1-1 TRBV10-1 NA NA CASSPLPNTEAFF TGCGCCAGCAGTCCCCTCCCGAACACTGAAGCTTTCTTT
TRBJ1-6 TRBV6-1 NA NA CASSYRDSPLHF TGTGCCAGCAGTTATCGGGATTCACCCCTCCACTTT
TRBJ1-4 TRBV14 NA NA CASSQVGQFPEKLFF TGTGCCAGCAGCCAAGTCGGACAGTTCCCTGAAAAACTGTTTTTT
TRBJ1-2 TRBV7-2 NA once CASSLSESGYTF TGTGCCAGCAGCTTAAGCGAGAGTGGCTACACCTTC
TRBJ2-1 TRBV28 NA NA CASSFERITYNEQFF TGTGCCAGCAGTTTTGAGCGGATCACATACAATGAGCAGTTCTTC
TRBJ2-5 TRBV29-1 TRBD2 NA CSVEVGLAGATSQETQYF TGCAGCGTTGAAGTTGGACTAGCGGGAGCTACATCCCAAGAGACCCAGTACTTC
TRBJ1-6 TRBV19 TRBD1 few CASRGTGGDNSPLHF TGTGCCAGTAGGGGGACAGGGGGCGATAATTCACCCCTCCACTTT
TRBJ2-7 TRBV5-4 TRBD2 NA CASSSPGLAAYEQYF TGTGCCAGCAGCTCTCCGGGACTAGCGGCCTACGAGCAGTACTTC
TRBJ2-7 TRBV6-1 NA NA CASTRGHYEQYF TGTGCCAGCACGCGGGGGCACTACGAGCAGTACTTC
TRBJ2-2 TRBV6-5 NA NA CASSYANGELFF TGTGCCAGCAGTTACGCTAACGGGGAGCTGTTTTTT
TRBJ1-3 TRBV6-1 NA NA CASSEGLRSSGNTIYF TGTGCCAGCAGTGAAGGGCTTAGGAGCTCTGGAAACACCATATATTTT
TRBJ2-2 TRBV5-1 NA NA CASSFVAGNTGELFF TGCGCCAGCAGCTTTGTGGCAGGGAACACCGGGGAGCTGTTTTTT
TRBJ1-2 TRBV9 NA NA CASSTQGGHGYTF TGTGCCAGCAGCACCCAGGGAGGTCATGGCTACACCTTC
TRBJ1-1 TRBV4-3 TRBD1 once CASSHDRATEAFF TGCGCCAGCAGCCACGACAGGGCCACTGAAGCTTTCTTT
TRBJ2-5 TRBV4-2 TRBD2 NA CASSPRLAGVETQYF TGTGCCAGCAGCCCTAGACTAGCCGGTGTTGAGACCCAGTACTTC
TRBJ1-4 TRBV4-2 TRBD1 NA CASSHGTGIEKLFF TGTGCCAGCAGCCACGGGACAGGTATTGAAAAACTGTTTTTT
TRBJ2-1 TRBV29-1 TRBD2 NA CSALGVAGVNEQFF TGCAGCGCCCTAGGGGTAGCGGGAGTGAATGAGCAGTTCTTC
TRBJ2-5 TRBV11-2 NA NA CASSLGPEETQYF TGTGCCAGCAGCTTAGGTCCTGAAGAGACCCAGTACTTC
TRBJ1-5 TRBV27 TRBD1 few CASRSGGAGNQPQHF TGTGCCAGCAGATCAGGGGGCGCGGGCAATCAGCCCCAGCATTTT
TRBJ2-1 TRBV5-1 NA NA CASSFHTGVDNEQFF TGCGCCAGCAGCTTTCACACGGGAGTGGACAATGAGCAGTTCTTC
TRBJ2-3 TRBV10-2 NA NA CASRTSTDTQYF TGCGCCAGCAGGACTAGCACAGATACGCAGTATTTT
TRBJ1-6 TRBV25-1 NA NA CASSPSGGQGNHF TGTGCCAGCAGTCCCTCGGGGGGGCAGGGTAACCACTTT
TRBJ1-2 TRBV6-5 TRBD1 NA CASSLLGTGIDGYTF TGTGCCAGCAGCCTCCTGGGGACAGGTATTGATGGCTACACCTTC
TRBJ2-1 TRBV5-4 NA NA CASSLGGGGPYNEQFF TGTGCCAGCAGCTTGGGGGGAGGGGGACCCTACAATGAGCAGTTCTTC
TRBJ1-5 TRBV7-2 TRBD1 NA CASSLELGVGQGGQPQHF TGTGCCAGCAGCTTAGAGTTGGGTGTGGGACAGGGAGGCCAGCCCCAGCATTTT
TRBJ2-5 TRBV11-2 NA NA CASSPDRSSGTQYF TGTGCCAGCAGCCCCGACAGATCTTCGGGGACCCAGTACTTC
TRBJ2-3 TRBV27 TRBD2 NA CASRSSGRLTDTQYF TGTGCCAGCCGGTCGAGCGGGAGGTTGACAGATACGCAGTATTTT
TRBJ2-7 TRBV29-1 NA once CSVDGSNSYEQYF TGCAGCGTTGATGGCTCCAACTCCTACGAGCAGTACTTC
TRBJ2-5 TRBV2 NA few CASSQTGQETQYF TGTGCCAGCAGCCAGACAGGACAAGAGACCCAGTACTTC
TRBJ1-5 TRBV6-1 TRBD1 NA CASSFRDREHQPQHF TGTGCCAGCAGTTTCCGGGACAGAGAACATCAGCCCCAGCATTTT
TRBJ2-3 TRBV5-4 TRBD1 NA CASSSDRDRAPSDTQYF TGTGCCAGCAGCTCAGACCGGGACAGGGCGCCTTCAGATACGCAGTATTTT
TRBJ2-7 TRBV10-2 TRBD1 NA CASSESGGQVLTQYF TGCGCCAGCAGTGAGTCAGGGGGACAGGTACTGACGCAGTACTTC
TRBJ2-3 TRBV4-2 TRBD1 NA CASSQPGQGVTDTQYF TGTGCCAGCAGCCAACCCGGACAGGGGGTTACAGATACGCAGTATTTT
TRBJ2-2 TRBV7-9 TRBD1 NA CASSLSTGFSGELFF TGTGCCAGCAGTCTGTCGACAGGGTTTTCCGGGGAGCTGTTTTTT
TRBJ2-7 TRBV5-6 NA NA CASSLDRIAYEQYF TGTGCCAGCAGCTTGGACAGGATCGCCTACGAGCAGTACTTC
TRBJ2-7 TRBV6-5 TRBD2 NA CASSYPGRGIPYEQYF TGTGCCAGCAGCTACCCCGGGCGGGGGATACCCTACGAGCAGTACTTC
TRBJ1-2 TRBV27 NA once CASSLGQNYGYTF TGTGCCAGCAGTCTAGGCCAGAACTATGGCTACACCTTC
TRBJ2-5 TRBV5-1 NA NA CASSGGGLEETQYF TGCGCCAGCAGTGGGGGGGGCTTAGAAGAGACCCAGTACTTC
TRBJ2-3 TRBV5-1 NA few CASSRPSGSTDTQYF TGCGCCAGCAGCCGCCCCTCCGGGAGTACAGATACGCAGTATTTT
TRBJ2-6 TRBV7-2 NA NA CASSSSGVSGANVLTF TGTGCCAGCAGCTCCTCAGGGGTCTCTGGGGCCAACGTCCTGACTTTC
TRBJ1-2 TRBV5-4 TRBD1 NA CASSPILDRDDGYTF TGTGCCAGCAGCCCGATACTAGACAGGGATGACGGCTACACCTTC
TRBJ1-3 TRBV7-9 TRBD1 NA CASSPRDSGNTIYF TGTGCCAGCAGCCCAAGGGACAGCGGAAACACCATATATTTT